What follows are 5 T cell receptor beta chains derived from one specimen sequenced in a study of blood T cell repertoires in COVID-19. Assay used: immunoSEQ multiplex PCR; TCRdb lists only in-frame clones, some missing. The repertoire holds 450,000 or so clones, 80% to 90% seen once, with roughly 0.76% in the top ten. Material: peripheral blood. The receptors here all came from a man younger than 35 with COVID-19, enrolled during active disease.

This clone is a singleton in its sample. This chain uses TRBV7-9 with TRBJ2-5; TRBD2 matches at 14 bases. This CDR3 region has 16 residues. Per the germline V gene, CDR1 is SEHNR and CDR2 is FQNEAQ (reference sequence). Losses at the gene ends were 5 bases for V and 3 bases for J; bases not matched to a gene: 5. The CDR3, as DNA: TGTGCCAGCAGCCCCGGGACTAGCGGGGGAAAAGAGACCCAGTACTTC. It specifies CASSPGTSGGKETQYF.

The chain carries TRBV5-1 and TRBJ1-1; 7 bases align to TRBD1. The CDR3 contains 15 residues. The V gene end was trimmed by 3 bases and the J gene end by 10 bases; junction bases not matched to a gene: 15. CDR1 and CDR2 from the germline V gene are SGHRS and YFSETQ. Here the CDR3 DNA reads TGCGCCAGCAGCTCCCTAGGGGGGACAGAGTCTGCAGCTTTCTTT. As protein: CASSSLGGTESAAFF.

CDR3 in DNA: TGTGCCAGCAGCTTAGGAGGGGCGCAGGGAGGGGCGACCCAGTACTTC. This gives the protein CASSLGGAQGGATQYF. The chain joins TRBV7-2 to TRBJ2-5, with 7 bases aligning to TRBD2. This CDR3 spans 16 amino acids. CDR1 SGHTA and CDR2 FQGNSA come from the germline V gene. V shed 1 base and J 7 bases; nucleotides not matched to a gene: 12.

V gene TRBV5-6 combines with J gene TRBJ2-7, with 9 bases lining up with TRBD1. V was pared by 4 bases and J by 2 bases, with 13 bases of the junction left unmatched. The CDR3 totals 17 residues. The V gene's germline CDR1 is SGHDT and CDR2 YYEEEE. The CDR3 nucleotides are TGTGCCAGCAGCACGTGGTTCGGGACAGGGCGGACCTACGAGCAGTACTTC. It is translated as CASSTWFGTGRTYEQYF.

V usage is TRBV24-1 and J usage is TRBJ1-3, with a weak D call TRBD1 (5 bases). CDR1 KGHDR and CDR2 SFDVKD come from the germline V gene. The ends were cut back, 10 bases at V and 0 bases at J, with 9 bases in the middle. The CDR3 sequence is 13 residues long. The CDR3 sequence: CATVDSSGNTIYF. For the CDR3, the DNA is TGTGCCACTGTAGACAGCTCTGGAAACACCATATATTTT.